This T cell receptor (beta chain) was sequenced for a study of blood T cell repertoires in COVID-19. Authors' analysis steps: Amplification of reference gene primers was used by the study to estimate nucleated cell counts. This table comes from immunoSEQ multiplex PCR, and its TCRdb copy is limited to in-frame clones, with some not included. That table furnishes V, J and clone size, whereas the DNA furnished D and trimming. This sample has approximately 260,000 clones, with 80% to 90% found just once. Points on this clone: The junction shows a germline mismatch at one end, possibly a read error.

Germline V lookup: CDR1 SGHRS, CDR2 YFSETQ. The CDR3 runs to 13 residues. The chain links TRBV5-1 to TRBJ2-1, with D possibly TRBD1 on 5 matching bases. Material: PBMCs or T cells enriched from blood (not recorded which). The sequence was obtained from a man younger than 45 with acute COVID-19. DNA for the CDR3: TGTGCCAGCAGCTTGTTGGGGCCCAATGAGCAGTTCTTC. The encoded protein is CASSLLGPNEQFF.